The source of this T cell receptor beta chain is a study of T cell responses to AZD1222 COVID-19 vaccine (dated by TCRdb to 2020 to 2022). Context from the whole study: AZD1222 recipients whose second dose came at about 4 weeks and those whose second dose came at about 12 weeks were combined into one group, since spike-specific TCR depth and breadth did not differ between the two schedules. TCR sequencing was performed for more than 230 trial participants, of whom 200 to 220 were given two doses of AZD1222 and some 25 were given two doses of MenACWY control vaccine. Trial participants were enrolled into age subgroups of 18-55, 56-69 and 70-plus years, which contained about 160, 30 and 59 TCR-sequenced participants, respectively.

The full study reports these points: No day 14 peak-response samples were available, so repertoires were characterized only after the peak T cell response. Participants were mostly white British, with more females than males. The authors suggested clonal diversity may have been underestimated. In the small 56-69-year group, the increase in depth fell short of significance, most likely because of low power. Vaccine-associated CD4 TCRs spanned the whole spike protein, with dominant responses in regions 160-218 and 743-854. Spike-specific TCR breadth and depth rose significantly after two AZD1222 doses compared with day 0 and with MenACWY recipients. Only five or six AZD1222 recipients were SARS-CoV-2 seropositive at baseline, limiting conclusions about previously exposed vaccinees. Reportedly, almost half of the unique spike-specific TCRs recognized epitopes lying outside the regions that are mutated in the B.1.351 and B.1.1.7 variants.

The intended sense of this specimen's time point label: baseline before first vaccination. Samples from vaccinated people were obtained from the UK trials COV001 and COV002, which included a single-blind randomized controlled phase 2/3 trial of AZD1222 (ChAdOx1 nCoV-19) in healthy adults. For TCRbeta chain sequencing, PBMC samples from trial participants were taken at day 0 and at day 28 after the second dose. The CDR3 regions of human TCRbeta chains were analyzed by immunosequencing. As for the authors' bioinformatics: TCRs in the repertoires were matched against a reference library of SARS-CoV-2-specific TCRs that had been generated with the MIRA antigen-specificity platform. Breadth was defined as the fraction of unique TCRs that were SARS-CoV-2-associated, and depth was defined as the fraction of total T cells that were SARS-CoV-2-associated. Using the MIRA data, every spike-specific TCR was mapped to the spike region that the TCR reacted to and assigned to either a CD4 or a CD8 class. Log10-transformed breadth and depth values were compared by one-way ANOVA with Sidak's multiple comparisons tests. TCRdb carries this immuneACCESS record with in-frame sequences only. Its versions omit some clonotypes, under half of them owing to an unresolved V gene in the studies checked, with the rest unexplained. D and trimming come from the DNA, and the V and J calls and clone size come from that table. In this sample the table shows tens of thousands of clones, approximately 85% of which occur a single time. Of the sample, 8.7% is held by the ten largest clones.

Comments on this clone: Its cognate antigen has yet to be identified. Per-nucleotide qualities are absent, and no much larger clonotype sits a single base away.

CDR1 LGHNA and CDR2 YSLEER were looked up in the germline V gene. The CDR3 sequence holds 17 residues, the cysteine and phenylalanine included. This entry keeps only the CDR3 DNA: 51 bases, framed from base 1. The junction shows trimming of 3 bases on V and 3 bases on J, and the gene matches do not reach 9 bases of it. Recombination connected TRBV4-3 to TRBJ1-5, with 9 bases aligning to TRBD1. The TCR was taken from an adult in good health. The source material was peripheral blood, sampled on day 0 of AZD1222 vaccination. The bases read TGCGCCAGCAGCCAGCAATTGGGGACAGGGAACAATCAGCCCCAGCATTTT. The encoded protein is CASSQQLGTGNNQPQHF.